A single sample gave rise to the 18 T cell receptor beta chains below, sequenced in a study of blood T cell repertoires in COVID-19. Assay: immunoSEQ multiplex PCR; the TCRdb copy retains only in-frame clones and omits some. This table holds some 30,000 clones, around 88% found once. Material for sequencing was peripheral blood. These receptor sequences come from a human donor in a cohort sampled during active COVID-19.

V gene TRBV10-1 combines with J gene TRBJ1-2; 7 nucleotides line up with TRBD1. V was pared by 0 bases and J by 4 bases, with 2 bases of the junction left unmatched. This CDR3 contains 14 residues. Germline CDR1 and CDR2: WNHNN and SYGVQD (reference sequence). CDR3 sequence (DNA): TGCGCCAGCAGTGAGTCGGGACAGCCCTATGGCTACACCTTC. Translation gives CASSESGQPYGYTF.

This clone has a single count. This rearrangement joins TRBV10-3 to TRBJ1-3; no firm D call. The CDR3 sequence is 16 residues long. Germline V gene lookup returns CDR1 ENHRY and CDR2 SYGVKD. Trimming cost V 4 bases and J 0 bases, with 13 bases left between them. The CDR3 bases are TGTGCCATCAGTGCCACGGTGGTCCTCTCTGGAAACACCATATATTTT. This gives the protein CAISATVVLSGNTIYF.

This clone was seen just once. This chain connects TRBV5-4 to TRBJ1-1, with 9 bases matching TRBD1. The CDR3 is made up of 14 amino acids. The V gene end was trimmed by 4 bases and the J gene end by 4 bases; junction bases not matched to a gene: 5. Germline V gene sequence: CDR1 SGHNT, CDR2 YYREEE (reference sequence). The CDR3 loop is CASSAGQGPTEAFF. The CDR3 DNA is TGTGCCAGCAGCGCGGGACAGGGTCCCACTGAAGCTTTCTTT.

The chain couples TRBV5-1 to TRBJ2-7; 8 bases fit TRBD1. V was pared by 5 bases and J by 4 bases, with 11 bases of the junction left unmatched. CDR1 and CDR2 (germline): SGHRS, YFSETQ. This CDR3 region has 15 residues. The CDR3 loop is CASRDRERAAYEQYF. DNA of the CDR3: TGCGCCAGCAGGGACAGGGAGAGGGCGGCTTACGAGCAGTACTTC.

V and J are TRBV29-1 and TRBJ2-3, with 7 bases aligning to TRBD1. V trimming: 7 bases; J trimming: 5 bases; junction bases outside the gene matches: 3. The length of the CDR3 is 11 residues. Germline V gene sequence: CDR1 SQVTM, CDR2 ANQGSEA. CDR3 nucleotide sequence: TGCAGCGCCGGACAGGTAGATACGCAGTATTTT. Amino acids: CSAGQVDTQYF.

V is TRBV19 and J is TRBJ2-3; 7 bases map to TRBD2. The V segment lost 6 bases and the J segment 2 bases; nucleotides outside the gene matches: 11. This CDR3 spans 16 amino acids. Germline lookup yields CDR1 LNHDA and CDR2 SQIVND (reference sequence). The CDR3 DNA is TGTGCCAGTAGCCGGTCCTCAGCGGGGCTCACAGATACGCAGTATTTT. It is translated as CASSRSSAGLTDTQYF.

The gene calls are TRBV5-8 and TRBJ1-4; weak D call: TRBD1 (5 bases). CDR3 size: 15 residues. V lost 1 base and J lost 3, with 10 bases in between. The V gene's germline CDR1 is SGHTS and CDR2 YDEGEE. The chain's CDR3 is CASSLLGGSNEKLFF. The CDR3 DNA is TGTGCCAGCAGCTTGCTCGGGGGGTCTAATGAAAAACTGTTTTTT.

V gene TRBV9 combines with J gene TRBJ2-7; 8 bases agree with TRBD2. The CDR3 loop spans 15 amino acids. Germline CDR1 and CDR2: SGDLS and YYNGEE. The ends lost 1 base at V and 5 bases at J; junction bases unmatched: 8. The CDR3 DNA follows: TGTGCCAGCAGCGTATTGACAGCGGGGGTCGACGAGCAGTACTTC. Translated: CASSVLTAGVDEQYF.

This sequence joins TRBV4-1 and TRBJ2-7, with D uncertain. The CDR3 extends over 14 amino acids. Trimming removed 2 bases at V and 3 bases at J, with 11 bases between. Germline CDR1 and CDR2: MGHRA and YSYEKL. The CDR3: CASSQLMEHYEQYF. The CDR3 coding sequence is TGCGCCAGCAGCCAACTAATGGAGCACTACGAGCAGTACTTC.

The rearrangement uses TRBV27 and TRBJ2-5; 9 bases map to TRBD1. V shed 5 bases, J shed 1 base, and the junction held 23 bases outside the gene matches. Germline lookup yields CDR1 MNHEY and CDR2 SMNVEV (reference sequence). This CDR3 is built from 21 residues. CDR3 bases: TGTGCCAGCAGTCCTAGACCGGGACAGGGAGTGAAAAGTAGGGTCCAAGAGACCCAGTACTTC. It is translated as CASSPRPGQGVKSRVQETQYF.

The CDR3 coding sequence is TGCGCCAGCAGTGATGGGCAGGGGGCAAGAAATGAGCAGTTCTTC. This codes for CASSDGQGARNEQFF. This chain uses TRBV10-1 with TRBJ2-1; 8 bases match TRBD1. The CDR3 spans 15 residues. CDR1 is WNHNN, CDR2 SYGVQD, per germline (reference sequence). Trimming cost V 3 bases and J 7 bases; bases outside gene matches: 8.

The chain joins TRBV29-1 to TRBJ1-1; 8 bases map to TRBD1. The CDR3 extends over 15 amino acids. V lost 6 bases to trimming and J lost 1 base; unmatched junction nucleotides: 10. Per germline, CDR1 SQVTM and CDR2 ANQGSEA. CDR3 nucleotide sequence: TGCAGCGTAACAGGGGGGATAGGCCGGAACACTGAAGCTTTCTTT. This sequence encodes CSVTGGIGRNTEAFF.

The CDR3 loop reads CASSQGNLGPSSEKLFF. In DNA form, the CDR3 reads TGCGCCAGCAGCCAGGGAAATTTGGGGCCTTCTAGTGAAAAACTGTTTTTT. V is TRBV4-1 and J is TRBJ1-4; possible D gene TRBD1, 5 bases. Germline assignment: CDR1 MGHRA and CDR2 YSYEKL. This CDR3 spans 17 amino acids. V shed 3 bases and J shed 7 bases, with 21 bases lying between them.

The V call is TRBV19, the J call TRBJ2-7, with D maybe TRBD2 (5 bases). From germline, CDR1 is LNHDA and CDR2 SQIVND (reference sequence). Trimming took 4 bases from V and 2 from J, leaving 18 bases between them. The CDR3 is made up of 16 amino acids. The CDR3 bases are TGTGCCAGTAGTAAAACCGACCCGAGACTACCCTACGAGCAGTACTTC. Translation: CASSKTDPRLPYEQYF.

The chain carries TRBV5-1 and TRBJ1-1; unclear D gene. CDR1 is SGHRS and CDR2 is YFSETQ in the germline V gene. The CDR3 loop spans 15 amino acids. Trimming took 4 bases from V and 3 from J, leaving 16 bases between them. CDR3 bases: TGCGCCAGCAGCCCCTTGAGGGATGTAGACACTGAAGCTTTCTTT. Residues: CASSPLRDVDTEAFF.

V and J are TRBV7-3 and TRBJ1-6; the D is unclear. Germline CDR1 is SGHTA and CDR2 is FQGTGA. The CDR3 totals 13 residues. V lost 0 bases to trimming and J lost 8 bases, with 5 bases between them. CDR3 sequence reads: CASSLTADSPLHF. As DNA, the CDR3 is TGTGCCAGCAGCTTAACGGCAGATTCACCCCTCCACTTT.

This clone came up a few times. The chain recombines TRBV7-3 with TRBJ2-7; TRBD1 matches at 9 bases. This CDR3 comprises 17 residues. V was pared by 2 bases and J by 3 bases, with 11 bases of the junction left unmatched. The germline V gene has CDR1 SGHTA and CDR2 FQGTGA. The CDR3 loop is CASSLWVEGQGFYEQYF. DNA of the CDR3: TGTGCCAGCAGCTTATGGGTAGAGGGACAGGGCTTCTACGAGCAGTACTTC.

This sequence joins TRBV27 and TRBJ2-3; the D is unclear. The CDR3 consists of 13 residues. Germline CDR1 and CDR2: MNHEY and SMNVEV (reference sequence). Trimming removed 5 bases at V and 2 bases at J, with 8 bases between. The DNA for the CDR3 is TGTGCCAGCAGTCTCCTTCCCACAGATACGCAGTATTTT. Translation gives CASSLLPTDTQYF.